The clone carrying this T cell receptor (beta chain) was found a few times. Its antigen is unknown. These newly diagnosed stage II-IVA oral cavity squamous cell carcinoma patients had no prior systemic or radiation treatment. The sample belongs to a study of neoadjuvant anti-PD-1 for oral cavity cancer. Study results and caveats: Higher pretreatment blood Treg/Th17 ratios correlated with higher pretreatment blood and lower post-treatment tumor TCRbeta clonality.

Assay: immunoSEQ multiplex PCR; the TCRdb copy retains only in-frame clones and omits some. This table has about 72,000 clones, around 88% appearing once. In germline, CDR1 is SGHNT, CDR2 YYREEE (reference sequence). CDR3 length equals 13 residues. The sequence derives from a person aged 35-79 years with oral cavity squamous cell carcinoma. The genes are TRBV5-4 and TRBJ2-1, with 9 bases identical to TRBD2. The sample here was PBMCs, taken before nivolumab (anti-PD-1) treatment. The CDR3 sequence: CASRLAGRNEQFF. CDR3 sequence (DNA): TGTGCAAGCCGCCTAGCGGGGCGCAATGAGCAGTTCTTC.